The clone carrying this TCR beta chain was picked up a small number of times. Its matching antigen is unknown. The identical CDR3 is also encoded by other nucleotide sequences in the sample. The data stem from a study of beta chain features in type 1 diabetes. Study details: Examination of sorted cells across all samples involved about 99 million cells. Study-level points and caveats: Among all four CD4+ subsets, Type 1 diabetes patients had TCRB CDR3s that were moderately but significantly shorter. Naive, central memory and Treg TCRB repertoires appeared more alike in patients than in healthy donors.

Looked up from germline, CDR1 is SGHVS and CDR2 is FNYEAQ. V lost 4 bases and J 4 bases, leaving 8 bases between the germline ends. The CDR3 extends over 12 amino acids. The investigators reverse transcribed all of the isolated RNA, so they sequenced expressed TCRB transcripts. Here immunoSEQ multiplex PCR was the method, and the copy in TCRdb shows in-frame clones only, minus some. The top ten clones hold about 0.08% of a sample with more than 200,000 clones, 16% of them seen once. Every single donor gave one heparinised blood draw, and these averaged about 116 mL. The receptor was derived from a man aged 25 to 40 with type 1 diabetes. The sequencing input was naive CD4+ T cells from blood. The J gene is TRBJ2-7, the V gene TRBV7-6; D tentatively reads TRBD1 or TRBD2 (5 bases each). The DNA of the CDR3 is TGTGCCAGCAGCTCGGGACCTTACGAGCAGTACTTC. This encodes CASSSGPYEQYF.